This TCR beta chain was obtained from a study of cytomegalovirus exposure and HLA in healthy donors. At the time of sampling, donors were nominally healthy, though unrecorded immune exposures were likely. To note about this clone: Its antigen is undetermined.

The PCR contained 60 Vbeta and 13 Jbeta primers. Some clones are missing from TCRdb's copy, which holds only in-frame ones; the method was immunoSEQ multiplex PCR. The table records about 140,000 clones, more than 70% of them present only once. Germline CDR1 is KGHSH and CDR2 is LQKENI. This CDR3 is built from 12 residues. Trimming cost V 3 bases and J 11 bases; bases outside gene matches: 1. Regarding the study as a whole: Follow-up analysis later connected one missense variant in DCLRE1C with trimming of TCR beta V- and J-genes. Generally TCR sequences proved uncommon, though certain public TCRs appeared in numerous donors.

V gene TRBV18 combines with J gene TRBJ1-5, with 10 bases aligning to TRBD1. This TCR derives from a man in his fifties or sixties in good health and CMV-seronegative. Specimen: PBMCs. The CDR3 nucleotides are TGTGCCAGCTCACCGGGACAGGGGACCCAGCATTTT. Encoded protein: CASSPGQGTQHF.